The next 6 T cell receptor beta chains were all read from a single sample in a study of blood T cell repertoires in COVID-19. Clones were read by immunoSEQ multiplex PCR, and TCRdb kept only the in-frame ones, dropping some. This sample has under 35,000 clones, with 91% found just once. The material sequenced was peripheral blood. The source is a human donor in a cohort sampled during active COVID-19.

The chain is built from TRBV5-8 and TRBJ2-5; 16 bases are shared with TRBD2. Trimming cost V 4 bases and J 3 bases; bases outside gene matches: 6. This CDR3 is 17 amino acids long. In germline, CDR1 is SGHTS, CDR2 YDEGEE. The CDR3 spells CASSLGTSGGAKETQYF. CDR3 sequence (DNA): TGTGCCAGCAGCCTGGGGACTAGCGGGGGGGCCAAAGAGACCCAGTACTTC.

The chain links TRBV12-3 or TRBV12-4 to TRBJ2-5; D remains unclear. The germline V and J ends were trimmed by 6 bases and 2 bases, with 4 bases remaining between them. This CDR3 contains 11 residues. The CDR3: CASSLQETQYF. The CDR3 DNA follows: TGTGCCAGCAGCCTACAAGAGACCCAGTACTTC.

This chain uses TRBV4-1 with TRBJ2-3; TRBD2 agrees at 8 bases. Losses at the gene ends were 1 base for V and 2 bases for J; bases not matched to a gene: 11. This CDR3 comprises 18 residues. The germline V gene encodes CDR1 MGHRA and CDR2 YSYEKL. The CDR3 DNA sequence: TGCGCCAGCAGCCAAGGGATCATCGGGGGGGGGCTCACAGATACGCAGTATTTT. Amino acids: CASSQGIIGGGLTDTQYF.

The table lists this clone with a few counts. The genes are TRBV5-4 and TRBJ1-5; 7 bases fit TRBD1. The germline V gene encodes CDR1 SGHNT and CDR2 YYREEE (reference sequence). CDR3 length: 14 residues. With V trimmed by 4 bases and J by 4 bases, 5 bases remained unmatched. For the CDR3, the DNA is TGTGCCAGCAGCGTTGACAGGGCAAATCAGCCCCAGCATTTT. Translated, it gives CASSVDRANQPQHF. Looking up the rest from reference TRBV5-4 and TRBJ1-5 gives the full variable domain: ETGVTQSPTHLIKTRGQQVTLRCSSQSGHNTVSWYQQALGQGPQFIFQYYREEENGRGNFPPRFSGLQFPNYSSELNVNALELDDSALYLCASSVDRANQPQHFGDGTRLSIL.

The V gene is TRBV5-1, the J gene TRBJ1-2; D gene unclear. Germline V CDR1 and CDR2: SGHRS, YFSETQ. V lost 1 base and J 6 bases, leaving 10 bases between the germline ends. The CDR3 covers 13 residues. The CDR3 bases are TGCGCCAGCAGCTTGTCCCAGTTAAATGGCTACACCTTC. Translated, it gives CASSLSQLNGYTF.

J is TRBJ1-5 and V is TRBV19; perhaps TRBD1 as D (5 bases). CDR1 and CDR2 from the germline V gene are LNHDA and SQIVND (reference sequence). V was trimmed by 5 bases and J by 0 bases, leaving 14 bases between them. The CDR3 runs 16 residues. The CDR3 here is CASSFTGAYSNQPQHF. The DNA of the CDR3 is TGTGCCAGTAGTTTTACAGGAGCTTATAGCAATCAGCCCCAGCATTTT.